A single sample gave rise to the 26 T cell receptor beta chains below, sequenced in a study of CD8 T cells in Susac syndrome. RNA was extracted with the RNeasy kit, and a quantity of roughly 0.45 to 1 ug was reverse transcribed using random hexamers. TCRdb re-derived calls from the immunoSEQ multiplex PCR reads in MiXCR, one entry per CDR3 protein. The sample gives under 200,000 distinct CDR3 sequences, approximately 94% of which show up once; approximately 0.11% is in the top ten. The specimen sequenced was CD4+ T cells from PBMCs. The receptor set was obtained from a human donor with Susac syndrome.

The CDR3 DNA follows: TGCGCCAGCAGCCAAGATGGGGCAGGCTCCGGGGCCAACGTCCTGACTTTC. It encodes CASSQDGAGSGANVLTF. This chain uses TRBV4-3 with TRBJ2-6; D is possibly TRBD1 (5 bases). V lost 0 bases and J lost 4, with 13 bases in between. Germline assignment: CDR1 LGHNA and CDR2 YSLEER. The CDR3 is 17 amino acids.

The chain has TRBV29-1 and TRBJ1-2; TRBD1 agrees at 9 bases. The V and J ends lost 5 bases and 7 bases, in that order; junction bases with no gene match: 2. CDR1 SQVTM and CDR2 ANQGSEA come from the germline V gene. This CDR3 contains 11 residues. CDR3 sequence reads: CSVRTGVGYTF. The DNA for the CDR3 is TGCAGCGTTCGGACAGGGGTTGGCTACACCTTC.

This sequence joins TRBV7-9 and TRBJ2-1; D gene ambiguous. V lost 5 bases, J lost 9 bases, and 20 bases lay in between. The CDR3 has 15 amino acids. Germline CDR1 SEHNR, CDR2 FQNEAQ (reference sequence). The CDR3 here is CASSPPGALSIEQFF. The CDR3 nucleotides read TGTGCCAGCAGCCCCCCAGGTGCCCTGTCGATTGAGCAGTTCTTC.

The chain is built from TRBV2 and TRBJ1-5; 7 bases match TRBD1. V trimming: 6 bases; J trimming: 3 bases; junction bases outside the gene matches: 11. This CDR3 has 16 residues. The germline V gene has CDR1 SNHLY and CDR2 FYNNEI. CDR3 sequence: CASSSHRDSYNQPQHF. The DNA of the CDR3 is TGTGCCAGCAGCTCCCACCGGGACAGCTACAATCAGCCCCAGCATTTT.

CDR3 bases: TGTGCCAGCACCCCCCGTAAGGGCTCCTACAATGAGCAGTTCTTC. Its protein product is CASTPRKGSYNEQFF. The chain recombines TRBV7-9 with TRBJ2-1; no clear D gene. Germline lookup yields CDR1 SEHNR and CDR2 FQNEAQ (reference sequence). This CDR3 spans 15 amino acids. Deletions cut 7 bases from V and 0 bases from J, with 13 bases between.

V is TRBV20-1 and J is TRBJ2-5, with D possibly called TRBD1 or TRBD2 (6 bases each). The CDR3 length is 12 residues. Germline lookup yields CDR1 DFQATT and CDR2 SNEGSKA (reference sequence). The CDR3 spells CSLLGGKETQYF. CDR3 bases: TGCAGCCTGTTAGGGGGGAAAGAGACCCAGTACTTC.

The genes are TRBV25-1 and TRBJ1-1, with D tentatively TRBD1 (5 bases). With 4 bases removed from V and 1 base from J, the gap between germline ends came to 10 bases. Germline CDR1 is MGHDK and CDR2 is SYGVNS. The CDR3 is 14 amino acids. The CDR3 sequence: CASSGWGENTEAFF. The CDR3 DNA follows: TGTGCCAGCAGTGGATGGGGGGAGAACACTGAAGCTTTCTTT.

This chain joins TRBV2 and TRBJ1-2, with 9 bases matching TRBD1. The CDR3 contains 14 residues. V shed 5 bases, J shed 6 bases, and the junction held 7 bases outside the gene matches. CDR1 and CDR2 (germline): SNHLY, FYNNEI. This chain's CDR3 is CASSPLGQGNGYTF. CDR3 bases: TGTGCCAGCAGTCCTCTGGGACAGGGCAATGGCTACACCTTC.

The CDR3 DNA follows: TGTGCCAGCAGTTACTTCGGATACACTGAAGCTTTCTTT. It translates to CASSYFGYTEAFF. The gene calls are TRBV6-2 or TRBV6-3 and TRBJ1-1; no definite D call. Germline V gives CDR1 MNHEY, CDR2 SVGEGT. The CDR3 covers 13 residues. V dropped 1 base and J dropped 3 bases, with 6 bases sitting between them.

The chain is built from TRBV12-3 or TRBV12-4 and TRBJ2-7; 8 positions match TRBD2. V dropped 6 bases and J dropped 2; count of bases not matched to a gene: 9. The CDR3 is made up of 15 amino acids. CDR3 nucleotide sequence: TGTGCCAGCAGCTTGTTGGGCGGGGGGCCCTACGAGCAGTACTTC. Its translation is CASSLLGGGPYEQYF.

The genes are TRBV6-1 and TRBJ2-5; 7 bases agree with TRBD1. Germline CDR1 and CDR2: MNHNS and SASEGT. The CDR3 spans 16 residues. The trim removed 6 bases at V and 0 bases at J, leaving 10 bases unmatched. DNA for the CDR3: TGTGCCAGCAGCCGACGACAGGGCTCTTACCAAGAGACCCAGTACTTC. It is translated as CASSRRQGSYQETQYF.

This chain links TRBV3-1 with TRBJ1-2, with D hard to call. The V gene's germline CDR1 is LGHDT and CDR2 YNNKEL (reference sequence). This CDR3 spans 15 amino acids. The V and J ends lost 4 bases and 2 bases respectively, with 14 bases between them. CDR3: CASSPRTSRNYGYTF. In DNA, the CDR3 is TGTGCCAGCAGCCCCAGAACCTCCAGGAACTATGGCTACACCTTC.

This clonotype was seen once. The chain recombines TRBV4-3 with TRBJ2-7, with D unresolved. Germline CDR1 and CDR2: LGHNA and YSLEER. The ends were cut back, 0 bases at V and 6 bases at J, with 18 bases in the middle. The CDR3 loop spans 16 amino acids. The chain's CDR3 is CASSQEAATYSGEQYF. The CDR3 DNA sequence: TGCGCCAGCAGCCAAGAAGCAGCAACCTACTCGGGCGAGCAGTACTTC.

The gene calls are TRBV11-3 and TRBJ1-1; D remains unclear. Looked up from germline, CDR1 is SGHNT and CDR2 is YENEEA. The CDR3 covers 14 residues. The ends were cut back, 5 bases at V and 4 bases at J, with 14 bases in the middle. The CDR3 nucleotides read TGTGCCAGCAGCCGAGGAGATTCGGGCACTGAAGCTTTCTTT. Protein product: CASSRGDSGTEAFF.

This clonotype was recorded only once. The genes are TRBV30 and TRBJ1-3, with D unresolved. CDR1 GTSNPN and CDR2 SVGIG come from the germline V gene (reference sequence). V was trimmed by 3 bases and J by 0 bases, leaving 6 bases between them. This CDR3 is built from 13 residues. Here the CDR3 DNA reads TGTGCCTGGAGCTCGAACTCTGGAAACACCATATATTTT. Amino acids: CAWSSNSGNTIYF.

CDR3 protein: CASNPPRQGTNYGYTF. In DNA form, the CDR3 reads TGTGCCAGCAACCCCCCAAGACAGGGGACTAACTATGGCTACACCTTC. The J gene is TRBJ1-2, the V gene TRBV6-2 or TRBV6-3; TRBD1 agrees at 8 bases. The germline gives CDR1 MNHEY, CDR2 SVGEGT. The CDR3 is 16 residues long. J lost 0 bases, V lost 7 bases, and 10 bases had no gene match.

CDR3 region: CASSDQRNTGELFF. The CDR3, as DNA: TGTGCCAGCAGTGACCAGCGGAACACCGGGGAGCTGTTTTTT. The V and J genes are TRBV2 and TRBJ2-2; D remains unclear. With 3 bases removed from V and 1 base from J, the gap between germline ends came to 6 bases. The V gene's germline CDR1 is SNHLY and CDR2 FYNNEI. CDR3 length: 14 amino acids.

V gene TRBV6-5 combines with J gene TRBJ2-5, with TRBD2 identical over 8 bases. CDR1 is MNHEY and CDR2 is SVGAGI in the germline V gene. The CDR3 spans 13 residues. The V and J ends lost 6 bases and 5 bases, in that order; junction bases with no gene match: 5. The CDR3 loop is CASSRGGAETQYF. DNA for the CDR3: TGTGCCAGCAGCCGGGGGGGGGCTGAGACCCAGTACTTC.

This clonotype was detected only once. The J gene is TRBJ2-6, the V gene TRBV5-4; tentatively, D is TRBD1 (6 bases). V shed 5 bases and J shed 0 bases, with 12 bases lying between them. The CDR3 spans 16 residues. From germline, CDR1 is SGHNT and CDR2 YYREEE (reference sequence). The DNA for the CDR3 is TGTGCCAGCAGGTTAACAGGGCCCTCTGGGGCCAACGTCCTGACTTTC. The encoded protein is CASRLTGPSGANVLTF.

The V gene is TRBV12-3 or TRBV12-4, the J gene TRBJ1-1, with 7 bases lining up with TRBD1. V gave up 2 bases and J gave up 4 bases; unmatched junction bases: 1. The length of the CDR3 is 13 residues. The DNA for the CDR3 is TGTGCCAGCAGTTTACAGGGGGGCACTGAAGCTTTCTTT. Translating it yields CASSLQGGTEAFF.

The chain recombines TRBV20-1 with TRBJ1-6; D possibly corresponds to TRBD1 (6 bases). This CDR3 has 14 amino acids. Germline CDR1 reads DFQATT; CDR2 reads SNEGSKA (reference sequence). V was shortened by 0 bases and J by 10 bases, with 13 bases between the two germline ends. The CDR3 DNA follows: TGCAGTGCTAGAGATCGGCAGGGGAACTCACCCCTCCACTTT. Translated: CSARDRQGNSPLHF.

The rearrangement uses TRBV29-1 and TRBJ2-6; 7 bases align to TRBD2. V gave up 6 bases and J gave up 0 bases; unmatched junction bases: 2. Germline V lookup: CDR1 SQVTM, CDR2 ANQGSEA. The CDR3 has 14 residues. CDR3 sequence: CSVGGASGANVLTF. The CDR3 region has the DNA TGCAGCGTGGGAGGGGCCTCTGGGGCCAACGTCCTGACTTTC.

The CDR3, as DNA: TGTGCCAGCAGCTTAACTAGAGAAAACATTCAGTACTTC. It specifies CASSLTRENIQYF. V gene TRBV7-3 combines with J gene TRBJ2-4; D is undetermined. The V gene lost 0 bases and the J gene lost 5 bases, with 5 bases spanning the gap. Germline CDR1 is SGHTA and CDR2 is FQGTGA. This CDR3 has 13 amino acids.

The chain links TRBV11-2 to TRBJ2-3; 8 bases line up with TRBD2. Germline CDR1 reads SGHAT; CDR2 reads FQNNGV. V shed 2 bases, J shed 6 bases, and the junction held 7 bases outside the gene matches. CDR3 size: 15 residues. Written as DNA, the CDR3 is TGTGCCAGCAGCTTAACCAGTAGCGGGGTTGATACGCAGTATTTT. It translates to CASSLTSSGVDTQYF.

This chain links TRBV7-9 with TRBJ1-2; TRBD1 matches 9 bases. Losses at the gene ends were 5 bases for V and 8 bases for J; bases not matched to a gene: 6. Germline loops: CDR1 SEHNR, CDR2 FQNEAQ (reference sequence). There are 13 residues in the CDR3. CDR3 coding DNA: TGTGCCAGCAGCCGCGGACAGGGGACCGGCTACACCTTC. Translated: CASSRGQGTGYTF.

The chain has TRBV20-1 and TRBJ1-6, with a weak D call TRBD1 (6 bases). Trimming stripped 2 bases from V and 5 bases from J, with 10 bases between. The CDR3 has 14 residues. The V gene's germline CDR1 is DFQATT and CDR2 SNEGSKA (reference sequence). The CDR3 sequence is CSARIGQHNSPLHF. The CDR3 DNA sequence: TGCAGTGCTAGAATCGGACAGCATAATTCACCCCTCCACTTT.